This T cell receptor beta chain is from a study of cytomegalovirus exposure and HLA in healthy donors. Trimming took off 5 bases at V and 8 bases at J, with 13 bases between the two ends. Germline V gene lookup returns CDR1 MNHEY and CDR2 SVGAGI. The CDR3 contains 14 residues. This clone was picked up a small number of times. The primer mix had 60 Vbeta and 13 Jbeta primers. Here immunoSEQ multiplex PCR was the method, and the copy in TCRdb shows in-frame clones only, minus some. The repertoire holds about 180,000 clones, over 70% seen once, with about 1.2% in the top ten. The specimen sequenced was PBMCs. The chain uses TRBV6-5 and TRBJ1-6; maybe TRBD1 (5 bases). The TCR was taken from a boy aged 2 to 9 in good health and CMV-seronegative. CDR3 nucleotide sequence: TGTGCCAGCAGTCAAGACAGAAAGGATTCACCCCTCCACTTT. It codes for CASSQDRKDSPLHF.